These 8 T cell receptor beta chains came from one sample sequenced in a study of blood T cell repertoires in COVID-19. The method was immunoSEQ multiplex PCR; TCRdb's version includes in-frame clones alone and lacks a portion of them. The data show 84,000 or so clones, 65% to 85% seen once. Sequencing was performed on peripheral blood. These receptors came from a man aged 80 or over with active or convalescent COVID-19.

The DNA for the CDR3 is TGTGCCAGCTCACCACCGGAGGAGCGGTTTCGGGGTACGCAGTATTTT. Translating it yields CASSPPEERFRGTQYF. This chain connects TRBV18 to TRBJ2-3, with a possible D match to TRBD2 (5 bases). V was cut by 0 bases and J by 8 bases, with 18 bases left in between. CDR1 KGHSH and CDR2 LQKENI come from the germline V gene. The CDR3 extends over 16 amino acids.

The chain joins TRBV19 to TRBJ1-5; D may be TRBD1 (6 bases). V shed 5 bases and J shed 11 bases, with 19 bases lying between them. The CDR3 consists of 14 residues. Germline CDR1 LNHDA, CDR2 SQIVND (reference sequence). The CDR3 protein is CASSHPQGAGAQHF. The CDR3, as DNA: TGTGCCAGTAGTCACCCACAGGGTGCAGGGGCCCAGCATTTT.

The V gene is TRBV5-1, the J gene TRBJ1-5; maybe TRBD1 (6 bases). Germline CDR1 reads SGHRS; CDR2 reads YFSETQ. The CDR3 has 14 residues. The V end lost 0 bases, the J end lost 4 bases, and 8 bases lay between the germline ends. As DNA, the CDR3 is TGCGCCAGCAGCTTGGGGACAGAAAATCAGCCCCAGCATTTT. Its protein is CASSLGTENQPQHF. The complete variable domain, with remaining parts taken from reference TRBV5-1 and TRBJ1-5, reads KAGVTQTPRYLIKTRGQQVTLSCSPISGHRSVSWYQQTPGQGLQFLFEYFSETQRNKGNFPGRFSGRQFSNSRSEMNVSTLELGDSALYLCASSLGTENQPQHFGDGTRLSIL.

The J gene is TRBJ2-7, the V gene TRBV2, with D tentatively TRBD2 (5 bases). This CDR3 contains 14 residues. Germline V CDR1 and CDR2: SNHLY, FYNNEI. V shed 8 bases and J shed 0 bases, with 14 bases lying between them. The CDR3 coding sequence is TGTGCCAGCCAGAGGCAAGCGGCCTCCTACGAGCAGTACTTC. Its translation: CASQRQAASYEQYF.

The V and J genes are TRBV9 and TRBJ1-3, with D unclear. CDR3 size: 14 residues. Germline V gene lookup returns CDR1 SGDLS and CDR2 YYNGEE. V was clipped by 4 bases and J by 0 bases, with 8 bases between them. The CDR3 protein is CASSPDNSGNTIYF. The CDR3 DNA reads as TGTGCCAGCAGCCCCGACAACTCTGGAAACACCATATATTTT.

The rearrangement links TRBV2 to TRBJ1-1; TRBD1 matches 7 bases. V lost 6 bases and J lost 1; bases outside the gene matches: 8. Germline CDR1 is SNHLY and CDR2 is FYNNEI. The CDR3 runs 15 residues. CDR3 protein: CASRVRGNPNTEAFF. As DNA, the CDR3 is TGTGCCAGCAGGGTCAGGGGGAATCCGAACACTGAAGCTTTCTTT.

This clone showed up just once. The chain couples TRBV28 to TRBJ1-6, with no clear D. Trimming took 8 bases from V and 4 from J, leaving 9 bases between them. This CDR3 comprises 13 residues. Germline CDR1 is MDHEN and CDR2 is SYDVKM. The CDR3 is CASSRDYNSPLHF. The CDR3 coding sequence is TGTGCCAGCTCCCGGGATTATAATTCACCCCTCCACTTT.

Remarks on this clone: The junction shows a germline mismatch at one end, possibly a read error. The chain is built from TRBV7-2 and TRBJ2-7, with TRBD2 identical over 8 bases. CDR3 length: 14 residues. Germline lookup yields CDR1 SGHTA and CDR2 FQGNSA. As DNA, the CDR3 is TGTGCCAGCAGCCTAGCGGGCGGGGGGTACGAGCAGTACTTC. This sequence encodes CASSLAGGGYEQYF.